This T cell receptor (beta chain) originates from a study of somatic mutations in cytotoxic T cells in rheumatoid arthritis. The study pulled out CD4+ and CD8+ cells with positive magnetic bead selection and then checked their purity by flow cytometry. The J segment lost 2 bases and the V segment lost 5 bases, leaving 7 bases of the junction unmatched. CDR1 and CDR2 from the germline V gene are SQVTM and ANQGSEA. The CDR3 spans 14 residues. Comments on this clone: What it binds is unknown.

Study-level findings and limits: Among approximately 60 patients, fewer than ten showed a largest CD8+ clone that surpassed 20% of CD8+ cells.

Data came from immunoSEQ multiplex PCR; TCRdb stores just in-frame clones and leaves some out. The data show roughly 7,100 clones, around 80% seen once. This receptor was obtained from an adult with rheumatoid arthritis. This chain links TRBV29-1 with TRBJ2-3; 7 nucleotides match TRBD2. Sequenced input: CD8+ T cells sorted from blood. CDR3: CSVPSGDYTDTQYF. The CDR3, as DNA: TGCAGCGTTCCGAGCGGGGATTACACAGATACGCAGTATTTT.